This is a list of T cell receptor beta chains from one sample in a study of T cell responses to AZD1222 COVID-19 vaccine. Assay used: immunoSEQ multiplex PCR; TCRdb lists only in-frame clones, some missing. The data show around 78,000 clones, 87% seen once. This specimen was peripheral blood, taken on day 0 of AZD1222 vaccination. These receptors all come from an adult in good health. Each CDR3 is given with its conserved first and last residue. Each record gives: CDR3 length, J gene, D gene, clone size, V gene, CDR3 protein, CDR3 DNA. The D gene is left open where the match is weak. Rows give clone size only sometimes, using once, few, many, or a class for an expanded clone.

>15|TRBJ1-1|TRBD1|.|TRBV18
CASSPRQGIVTEAFF
TGTGCCAGCTCACCGAGACAGGGAATCGTAACTGAAGCTTTCTTT
>14|TRBJ2-7|TRBD1|once|TRBV5-1
CASSVGQKTNEQYF
TGCGCCAGCAGCGTGGGACAGAAAACAAACGAGCAGTACTTC
>13|TRBJ1-4|.|.|TRBV15
CATSRGATEKLFF
TGTGCCACCAGCAGGGGCGCAACCGAAAAACTGTTTTTT
>16|TRBJ1-3|.|.|TRBV3-1/TRBV3-2
CASSQDLSPPGNTIYF
TGTGCCAGCAGCCAAGATTTAAGTCCCCCTGGAAACACCATATATTTT
>15|TRBJ2-1|TRBD2|.|TRBV5-1
CASSVFTSGRDEQFF
TGCGCCAGCAGCGTCTTTACTAGCGGGAGGGACGAGCAGTTCTTC
>14|TRBJ2-2|.|.|TRBV25-1
CASSDTGRAGELFF
TGTGCCAGCAGTGACACGGGGCGGGCCGGGGAGCTGTTTTTT
>12|TRBJ1-4|.|.|TRBV29-1
CSVAQENEKLFF
TGCAGCGTTGCACAGGAAAATGAAAAACTGTTTTTT
>14|TRBJ2-3|.|.|TRBV2
CASSDRTSTDTQYF
TGTGCCAGCAGTGACAGGACGTCTACAGATACGCAGTATTTT
>15|TRBJ1-1|TRBD1|.|TRBV19
CASSNPPRQGGKAFF
TGTGCCAGTTCCAACCCCCCTCGGCAGGGGGGAAAAGCTTTCTTT
>13|TRBJ2-3|.|.|TRBV7-6
CASSLGIGDTQYF
TGTGCCAGCAGCTTAGGGATTGGAGATACGCAGTATTTT
>11|TRBJ1-1|.|once|TRBV10-2
CATQVNTEAFF
TGCGCCACCCAGGTGAACACTGAAGCTTTCTTT